A selection of T cell receptor beta chains follows, all from one sample in a study of T cell responses to AZD1222 COVID-19 vaccine. Data came from immunoSEQ multiplex PCR; TCRdb stores just in-frame clones and leaves some out. The profile shows 110,000 to 150,000 clones, 92% of them singletons. This sample comprised peripheral blood, obtained on day 0 of AZD1222 vaccination. The receptors were gathered from an adult in good health. CDR3s include the opening cysteine and the closing phenylalanine or tryptophan. Fields, in order: CDR3 protein, CDR3 DNA, D gene, clone size, V gene, J gene. D genes are given only for firm matches. Some rows have no size entry. The others give once, few or many, or a class for an expanded clone.

CASSHLDARGELFF,TGCGCCAGCAGTCACCTCGATGCCCGCGGGGAGCTGTTTTTT,-,-,TRBV4-1,TRBJ2-2
CASSIRGLPYEQYF,TGTGCCAGTAGTATACGGGGCCTACCCTACGAGCAGTACTTC,-,once,TRBV19,TRBJ2-7
CSASFLGLEEQYF,TGCAGTGCTAGTTTTCTGGGGCTGGAAGAGCAGTACTTC,-,-,TRBV20-1,TRBJ2-7
CASSWGQGTEGQFF,TGCGCCAGCAGCTGGGGACAGGGCACTGAAGGGCAGTTCTTC,TRBD1,-,TRBV5-1,TRBJ2-1
CASSPGGVNYGYTF,TGTGCCAGCAGCCCCGGGGGGGTAAACTATGGCTACACCTTC,-,-,TRBV7-2,TRBJ1-2
CASSGDMNTEAFF,TGCGCCAGCTCCGGGGATATGAACACTGAAGCTTTCTTT,-,-,TRBV5-1,TRBJ1-1
CASSLRDTGELFF,TGTGCCAGCAGTTTACGGGACACCGGGGAGCTGTTTTTT,-,-,TRBV27,TRBJ2-2
CASSPGTGGARDEKLFF,TGTGCCAGCAGCCCCGGGACAGGGGGCGCCCGTGATGAAAAACTGTTTTTT,TRBD1,-,TRBV3-1/TRBV3-2,TRBJ1-4
CAISVWTGGDYGYTF,TGTGCCATCAGTGTTTGGACAGGGGGCGACTATGGCTACACCTTC,TRBD1,once,TRBV10-3,TRBJ1-2
CASSTPGQGRTGELFF,TGTGCCAGCAGTACGCCGGGACAGGGAAGGACCGGGGAGCTGTTTTTT,TRBD1,once,TRBV6-2/TRBV6-3,TRBJ2-2
CASSRQGRSTYEQYF,TGTGCCAGCAGCCGACAGGGGCGGTCGACCTACGAGCAGTACTTC,TRBD1,-,TRBV6-5,TRBJ2-7
CASSFGTTDNEQFF,TGCGCCAGCAGCTTTGGGACAACAGACAATGAGCAGTTCTTC,-,-,TRBV5-1,TRBJ2-1
CASKFPPGTSGGTYEQYF,TGCGCCAGCAAATTCCCGCCTGGGACTAGCGGGGGAACCTACGAGCAGTACTTC,TRBD2,-,TRBV10-2,TRBJ2-7
CASSLGSLGNTIYF,TGTGCCAGCAGCTTAGGGAGCCTCGGGAACACCATATATTTT,-,-,TRBV7-2,TRBJ1-3
CASGRGNNSPLHF,TGTGCCAGCGGTCGAGGAAATAATTCACCCCTCCACTTT,-,-,TRBV5-5,TRBJ1-6
CASSYSPWGNTIYF,TGTGCCAGCAGTTACTCGCCGTGGGGAAACACCATATATTTT,-,once,TRBV6-5,TRBJ1-3
CASSTPRQVSTDTQYF,TGCGCCAGCAGCACCCCTAGACAGGTCAGCACAGATACGCAGTATTTT,-,-,TRBV4-1,TRBJ2-3
CASSLGQGLYNEQFF,TGCGCCAGCAGCTTGGGACAGGGCTTGTACAATGAGCAGTTCTTC,TRBD1,once,TRBV5-1,TRBJ2-1
CASSQDRTTNEKLFF,TGTGCCAGCAGCCAAGATCGGACAACTAATGAAAAACTGTTTTTT,-,-,TRBV3-1/TRBV3-2,TRBJ1-4
CASRTNTEAFF,TGTGCCAGCAGGACAAACACTGAAGCTTTCTTT,-,-,TRBV28,TRBJ1-1
CASSLLRQGAQGYTF,TGTGCCAGCAGCTTACTACGGCAGGGGGCGCAGGGCTACACCTTC,TRBD1,-,TRBV7-8,TRBJ1-2
CASSLLTYEQYF,TGTGCCAGCAGTTTATTGACCTACGAGCAGTACTTC,-,-,TRBV28,TRBJ2-7
CASSRLQSSYEQYF,TGCGCCAGCAGCAGGCTGCAAAGCTCCTACGAGCAGTACTTC,-,-,TRBV5-1,TRBJ2-7
CASSLEGPSFAEAFF,TGTGCCAGCAGCTTAGAGGGGCCGTCTTTCGCTGAAGCTTTCTTT,-,-,TRBV7-2,TRBJ1-1
CATSDSGPQGYGYTF,TGTGCCACCAGTGACTCGGGTCCGCAAGGCTATGGCTACACCTTC,-,-,TRBV24-1,TRBJ1-2